The next 23 T cell receptor beta chains were all read from a single sample in a study of blood T cell repertoires in COVID-19. Here immunoSEQ multiplex PCR was the method, and the copy in TCRdb shows in-frame clones only, minus some. This sample carries under 450,000 clones, approximately 86% of them seen once, and the ten largest clones take 7.1%. The sample taken for sequencing was peripheral blood. These receptors all stem from a woman aged 60-75 years with COVID-19, enrolled during active disease.

V and J are TRBV5-1 and TRBJ2-1, with 8 bases that match TRBD2. The CDR3 loop spans 16 amino acids. Per the germline V gene, CDR1 is SGHRS and CDR2 is YFSETQ. Losses at the gene ends were 3 bases for V and 10 bases for J; bases not matched to a gene: 15. CDR3 in amino acids: CASSWGRASGLDEQFF. CDR3 bases: TGCGCCAGCAGCTGGGGGAGGGCTAGCGGGCTTGACGAGCAGTTCTTC. The full variable domain, its missing parts supplied by reference TRBV5-1 and TRBJ2-1, is KAGVTQTPRYLIKTRGQQVTLSCSPISGHRSVSWYQQTPGQGLQFLFEYFSETQRNKGNFPGRFSGRQFSNSRSEMNVSTLELGDSALYLCASSWGRASGLDEQFFGPGTRLTVL.

V is TRBV6-1 and J is TRBJ1-2, with D unclear. The CDR3 consists of 14 residues. Trimming removed 2 bases at V and 3 bases at J, with 10 bases between. Germline loops: CDR1 MNHNS, CDR2 SASEGT. The CDR3 is CASSERGSDYGYTF. CDR3 sequence (DNA): TGTGCCAGCAGTGAAAGAGGGAGTGACTATGGCTACACCTTC.

This rearrangement joins TRBV19 to TRBJ2-7, with 8 bases lining up with TRBD2. The CDR3 spans 16 residues. Germline V gene data show CDR1 as LNHDA and CDR2 as SQIVND (reference sequence). The trim removed 5 bases at V and 1 base at J, leaving 10 bases unmatched. This chain's CDR3 is CASSGDKRGPSYEQYF. DNA of the CDR3: TGTGCCAGTAGTGGAGACAAGCGGGGGCCATCCTACGAGCAGTACTTC.

The chain links TRBV10-3 to TRBJ1-2, with TRBD1 matching 7 bases. Germline CDR1 and CDR2: ENHRY and SYGVKD. Trimming cost V 7 bases and J 0 bases; bases outside gene matches: 11. This CDR3 has 16 residues. CDR3 protein: CAITPGQLISNYGYTF. In DNA form, the CDR3 reads TGTGCCATCACCCCGGGACAGCTAATATCTAACTATGGCTACACCTTC.

The CDR3 loop is CASSLGQNNQPQHF. CDR3 DNA sequence: TGTGCCAGCTCCCTAGGACAGAATAATCAGCCCCAGCATTTT. V gene TRBV18 combines with J gene TRBJ1-5; TRBD1 might be the D (6 bases). Looked up from germline, CDR1 is KGHSH and CDR2 is LQKENI. The CDR3 is 14 residues long. Trimming left V 6 bases short and J 4 bases short, with 13 bases between.

Note on this clone: The same CDR3 can be traced to other DNA sequences in this sample. The V and J genes are TRBV2 and TRBJ1-5; the D gene is possibly TRBD1 (5 bases). CDR1 SNHLY and CDR2 FYNNEI come from the germline V gene. The CDR3 consists of 14 residues. V lost 2 bases to trimming and J lost 1 base, with 6 bases between them. The CDR3 loop reads CASSEQGSNQPQHF. In nucleotides, the CDR3 is TGTGCCAGCAGTGAACAGGGAAGCAATCAGCCCCAGCATTTT.

This chain connects TRBV6-6 to TRBJ1-4, with 9 bases identical to TRBD1. Germline CDR1 and CDR2: MNHNY and SVGAGI (reference sequence). Trimming cost V 6 bases and J 8 bases; bases outside gene matches: 7. CDR3 length: 14 residues. This chain's CDR3 is CASSPTGGQEKLFF. CDR3 DNA: TGTGCCAGCAGCCCGACAGGGGGGCAAGAAAAACTGTTTTTT.

J is TRBJ2-1 and V is TRBV10-2; 8 bases match TRBD1. V lost 2 bases, J lost 8 bases, and 8 bases stayed unmatched. The CDR3 runs 15 residues. Germline CDR1 and CDR2: WSHSY and SAAADI. The CDR3 loop is CASSEGQGARHEQFF. CDR3 nucleotides: TGCGCCAGCAGTGAGGGGCAGGGGGCGCGGCATGAGCAGTTCTTC.

V gene TRBV6-5 combines with J gene TRBJ2-3; 7 positions agree with TRBD2. V lost 0 bases and J lost 2; bases outside the gene matches: 2. In germline, CDR1 is MNHEY, CDR2 SVGAGI. This CDR3 spans 15 amino acids. The CDR3 DNA reads TGTGCCAGCAGTTACTCGGGGGGGAACACAGATACGCAGTATTTT. Translation gives CASSYSGGNTDTQYF.

This chain connects TRBV7-9 to TRBJ1-5; 7 bases fit TRBD1. The length of the CDR3 is 16 residues. Germline CDR1 and CDR2: SEHNR and FQNEAQ (reference sequence). Unmatched junction bases numbered 14, after V lost 5 bases and J lost 7 bases. The CDR3 DNA reads TGTGCCAGCAGCCTTTCGACAGGGAGCGACGGACAGCCCCAGCATTTT. Its translation is CASSLSTGSDGQPQHF.

The chain joins TRBV6-5 to TRBJ1-2, with 7 bases lining up with TRBD1. This CDR3 region has 15 residues. V shed 11 bases and J 4 bases; nucleotides not matched to a gene: 16. The V gene's germline CDR1 is MNHEY and CDR2 SVGAGI. The CDR3 DNA sequence: TGTGCCCGAGAGGGGGCAGGCGGAAGGTTCTATGGCTACACCTTC. Translating it yields CAREGAGGRFYGYTF.

The chain is built from TRBV6-6 and TRBJ1-3; 7 bases are a match to TRBD1. The CDR3 totals 16 residues. CDR1 is MNHNY and CDR2 is SVGAGI in the germline V gene (reference sequence). After removal of 2 bases from V and 0 bases from J, the junction contained 4 bases not matched to a gene. CDR3 loop: CASSYRDSYSGNTIYF. The CDR3 region has the DNA TGTGCCAGCAGTTACAGGGACAGCTACTCTGGAAACACCATATATTTT.

This chain connects TRBV27 to TRBJ1-6; D gene unclear. This CDR3 has 19 amino acids. Between the trimmed V and J ends, which lost 2 bases and 0 bases, there was a span of 17 bases. The germline V gene encodes CDR1 MNHEY and CDR2 SMNVEV (reference sequence). In DNA, the CDR3 is TGTGCCAGCAGTTTAACCCCATGGGGAGGAAGCTCCTATAATTCACCCCTCCACTTT. Its protein is CASSLTPWGGSSYNSPLHF.

This clone showed up just a few times. Different DNA sequences within this sample yield the same CDR3. The chain uses TRBV30 and TRBJ2-7, with unresolved D. The V end lost 0 bases, the J end lost 2 bases, and 2 bases lay between the germline ends. This CDR3 is 11 amino acids long. The germline V gene has CDR1 GTSNPN and CDR2 SVGIG (reference sequence). CDR3 in amino acids: CAWSVTYEQYF. CDR3 coding DNA: TGTGCCTGGAGTGTCACCTACGAGCAGTACTTC.

This sequence joins TRBV7-9 and TRBJ1-1, with TRBD1 matching 10 bases. This CDR3 is 15 amino acids long. V lost 4 bases, J lost 4 bases, and 6 bases stayed unmatched. CDR1 and CDR2 (germline): SEHNR, FQNEAQ (reference sequence). DNA of the CDR3: TGTGCCAGCAGCTCGACAGGGGGCTGGGGCACTGAAGCTTTCTTT. Amino acid sequence: CASSSTGGWGTEAFF.

The DNA for the CDR3 is TGCGCCAGCAGCACCCCGACAGGGGTGGACGAAAAACTGTTTTTT. It specifies CASSTPTGVDEKLFF. The chain is built from TRBV5-1 and TRBJ1-4; 8 bases agree with TRBD1. Trimming removed 4 bases from V and 8 bases from J; junction bases left unmatched: 10. The CDR3 spans 15 residues. The germline CDR1 and CDR2 sequences are SGHRS and YFSETQ.

The CDR3 sequence is CASSDRVGETQYF. CDR3 nucleotide sequence: TGTGCCAGCAGTGACAGGGTCGGGGAGACCCAGTACTTC. The rearrangement links TRBV6-1 to TRBJ2-5; a weak D match, TRBD1 (5 bases). This CDR3 is built from 13 residues. Germline assignment: CDR1 MNHNS and CDR2 SASEGT. V was clipped by 3 bases and J by 5 bases, with 10 bases between them.

The chain has TRBV29-1 and TRBJ2-5; maybe TRBD2 (6 bases). V lost 5 bases and J 5 bases, leaving 15 bases between the germline ends. Germline CDR1 SQVTM, CDR2 ANQGSEA. The CDR3 extends over 13 amino acids. CDR3 DNA: TGCAGCGTTAAAACTAGCTTACTGGAGACCCAGTACTTC. The encoded protein is CSVKTSLLETQYF.

This clone was picked up a small number of times. The CDR3 nucleotides read TGTGCCACCCGGGACAGGGTGGGAGATACGCAGTATTTT. Amino acid sequence: CATRDRVGDTQYF. The V call is TRBV19, the J call TRBJ2-3; 9 bases match TRBD1. The CDR3 spans 13 residues. Germline CDR1 reads LNHDA; CDR2 reads SQIVND (reference sequence). The trim removed 10 bases at V and 5 bases at J, leaving 7 bases unmatched.

The J gene is TRBJ2-5, the V gene TRBV7-2; D is uncertain. Looked up from germline, CDR1 is SGHTA and CDR2 is FQGNSA. V dropped 4 bases and J dropped 4 bases, with 13 bases sitting between them. The CDR3 has 14 residues. For the CDR3, the DNA is TGTGCCAGCAGCTCCCGTTTCAGTTTAGAGACCCAGTACTTC. Residues: CASSSRFSLETQYF.

Details on this clone: Other DNA variants within this sample encode the same CDR3. The J gene is TRBJ1-2, the V gene TRBV27; the D gene is possibly TRBD1 (6 bases). Looked up from germline, CDR1 is MNHEY and CDR2 is SMNVEV (reference sequence). The CDR3 totals 13 residues. Trimming took 2 bases from V and 2 from J, leaving 6 bases between them. CDR3 bases: TGTGCCAGCAGTTTAACAGGGAACTATGGCTACACCTTC. Its translation: CASSLTGNYGYTF.

The chain employs TRBV19 and TRBJ2-7; 7 bases align to TRBD2. The CDR3 spans 13 residues. The germline gives CDR1 LNHDA, CDR2 SQIVND (reference sequence). The ends lost 5 bases at V and 4 bases at J; junction bases unmatched: 5. CDR3 DNA: TGTGCCAGTAGTCCCGGACTAGGGTACGAGCAGTACTTC. It yields the protein CASSPGLGYEQYF.

The chain combines TRBV19 with TRBJ1-3, with no clear D. The V gene's germline CDR1 is LNHDA and CDR2 SQIVND (reference sequence). This CDR3 contains 14 residues. V lost 2 bases and J 3 bases, leaving 8 bases between the germline ends. CDR3 in DNA: TGTGCCAGTAGTATATCCGGGGATGGAAACACCATATATTTT. Protein sequence: CASSISGDGNTIYF.